This T cell receptor beta chain was observed in a study of T-cell reconstitution after alpha-beta-depleted transplantation in children (dated by TCRdb to 2016 to 2018). Study-wide context: The study quantitatively tracked T-cell immune reconstitution after TCRalphabeta/CD19-depleted allogeneic hematopoietic cell transplantation in children using TCR repertoire profiling. The study at large found these results: The high TCRbeta diversity at day 60 in some patients was ascribed to recipient T cells and intrathymic progenitors that had survived conditioning. Over subsequent months, a decline in hyperexpanded clone frequencies was noted, and after one year, T-cell counts and TCRbeta diversity were mostly ascribed to newly produced T cells. About two months after transplant, the apparently early recovery of alphabetaT-cell counts reportedly depended on just several hundred clones that had expanded rapidly and came from non-depleted graft cells.

This clonotype appeared many times. It lacks a known antigen. Within one base of it there is no much larger clone, and no base qualities were kept. The library relied on PCR. Sequencing was carried out with an Illumina HiSeq 2500. To normalize quantification of the TCRbeta repertoire, the TCR libraries were built with molecular barcoding that relied on unique molecular identifiers. Clones were called with MiXCR by TCRdb after fastp trimmed the public reads at Q25, and only in-frame beta chains were retained. Rows merge per CDR3 protein into single entries with the most common DNA and genes. A total of approximately 300,000 distinct CDR3 sequences appear in this sample, 11% of them only once. Clones ranked in the top ten supply 20% to 30% of the sample. CDR1 and CDR2 were assigned from the germline V gene (reference sequence) as GTSNPN and SVGIG. The V end loses 3 bases and the J end loses 1 base, and a stretch of 12 bases separates them. Spanning cysteine to phenylalanine, the CDR3 consists of 14 amino acids. The only DNA kept is the CDR3, 42 bases in frame from the first base.

The treatment or condition label, read with the paper, signifies: allogeneic hematopoietic cell transplantation with graft depleted of TCRalphabeta T cells and CD19 B cells. Transplant recipients were children who received TCRalphabeta/CD19-depleted allogeneic hematopoietic cell grafts. The sequence was obtained from a male patient aged 2-10 years who had a stem cell transplant for chronic granulomatous disease, so the T cells may come from the graft donor. The V gene is TRBV30 and the J gene is TRBJ2-5; the D region possibly corresponds to TRBD1 (6 bases align). The sequences come from peripheral blood, collected 180 days after TCRalphabeta/CD19-depleted stem cell transplant. The CDR3 protein: CAWRGDRIQETQYF. The nucleotides read TGTGCCTGGAGGGGTGACAGGATCCAAGAGACCCAGTACTTC.